The clone carrying this T cell receptor beta chain was detected ten times or more. Its antigen is not known. This sample is part of a study of early T cells in non-severe SARS-CoV-2 infection. Study summary: Sequenced bulk RNA came from whole blood that was unsorted, and chains were unpaired. General study points: Using VDJdb, the matching emphasized anti-spike CD8 responses while missing private and CD4 specificities.

Unique molecular identifiers were added to individual cDNA molecules. Each CDR3 protein gets one entry after TCRdb re-called the 5' RACE reads with MiXCR. The data contain 68,000 or so distinct CDR3 sequences, under 15% of them singletons. The sequenced sample consisted of whole blood. This receptor was identified in an adult who was a healthcare worker with PCR-confirmed SARS-CoV-2 infection or an uninfected control (not recorded which).

CDR3 region: CASSLSGTGTEAFF. CDR3 DNA: TGCGCCAGCAGCCTATCCGGGACAGGGACTGAAGCTTTCTTT. The rearrangement uses TRBV5-1 and TRBJ1-1; 9 bases are a match to TRBD1. The CDR3 has 14 residues. Germline-derived CDR1 and CDR2 are SGHRS and YFSETQ. Trimming removed 4 bases from V and 5 bases from J; junction bases left unmatched: 6.